The rows below give T cell receptor beta chains drawn from one sample of a study of blood T cell repertoires in COVID-19. Here immunoSEQ multiplex PCR was the method, and the copy in TCRdb shows in-frame clones only, minus some. The table shows roughly 290,000 clones, with around 86% occurring only once. What was sequenced was PBMCs or T cells enriched from blood (not recorded which). Every receptor here comes from a woman aged 35 to 49 who had recovered from COVID-19. Each CDR3 is given with its conserved first and last residue. The D gene is left open where the match is weak. Only part of the rows carry a size: once, few, many, or a class if the clone is expanded.

J: TRBJ1-1
D: -
size: few
V: TRBV30
CDR3: CAWSAQLINTEAFF
DNA: TGTGCCTGGAGTGCACAGCTAATAAACACTGAAGCTTTCTTT

J: TRBJ1-4
D: -
size: -
V: TRBV12-3/TRBV12-4
CDR3: CASSLGSFGKLFF
DNA: TGTGCCAGCAGTTTAGGATCCTTCGGAAAACTGTTTTTT

J: TRBJ1-6
D: TRBD1
size: -
V: TRBV2
CDR3: CASSARTGNSPLHF
DNA: TGTGCCAGCAGTGCGAGGACAGGGAACTCACCCCTCCACTTT

J: TRBJ2-5
D: TRBD2
size: -
V: TRBV19
CDR3: CASRPVAGGGETQYF
DNA: TGTGCCAGTAGGCCCGTGGCGGGAGGGGGTGAGACCCAGTACTTC

J: TRBJ2-7
D: TRBD2
size: -
V: TRBV2
CDR3: CASSERASGDQQYF
DNA: TGTGCCAGCAGTGAAAGGGCTAGCGGGGACCAGCAGTACTTC

J: TRBJ1-1
D: -
size: -
V: TRBV19
CDR3: CASSHGRGANTEAFF
DNA: TGTGCCAGTAGTCATGGCAGGGGCGCGAACACTGAAGCTTTCTTT

J: TRBJ2-5
D: -
size: -
V: TRBV11-2
CDR3: CASSLDLNSQETQYF
DNA: TGTGCCAGCAGCTTAGATCTGAACAGCCAAGAGACCCAGTACTTC

J: TRBJ2-3
D: TRBD2
size: -
V: TRBV5-5
CDR3: CASNMGGLAGGRSSTDTQYF
DNA: TGTGCCAGCAACATGGGGGGACTAGCGGGAGGCCGCTCTAGCACAGATACGCAGTATTTT

J: TRBJ1-4
D: -
size: -
V: TRBV5-1
CDR3: CASSLVSGGREKLFF
DNA: TGCGCCAGCAGCTTGGTATCCGGGGGGCGGGAAAAACTGTTTTTT

J: TRBJ1-5
D: TRBD1
size: -
V: TRBV19
CDR3: CASSTTGGGQPQHF
DNA: TGTGCCAGTAGTACCACAGGGGGTGGACAGCCCCAGCATTTT

J: TRBJ1-6
D: TRBD1
size: -
V: TRBV19
CDR3: CASSPGQVLHF
DNA: TGTGCCAGTAGTCCCGGACAGGTCCTCCACTTT

J: TRBJ1-1
D: TRBD1
size: once
V: TRBV7-8
CDR3: CASSIRDRATEAFF
DNA: TGTGCCAGCAGCATCCGGGACAGGGCCACTGAAGCTTTCTTT